This record looks at one T cell receptor beta chain sequence and its context. Its antigen is currently unknown. The data derive from a study of graft-versus-host responses after intestinal transplantation. Study findings and constraints: Circulating GvH clone levels at their peak were associated with HvG declines (early post-transplant).

Processing of graft tissue released intraepithelial and lamina propria lymphocytes. The protocol was immunoSEQ multiplex PCR, while the TCRdb copy is restricted to in-frame clones and leaves out a portion. Of approximately 60,000 clones in the sample, 89% are singletons; the top ten hold roughly 1.7%. The V end was cut by 2 bases, the J end by 3 bases, with 22 bases between. This CDR3 is 18 amino acids long. Germline V CDR1 and CDR2: SGHDN, FVKESK. The receptor comes from a human patient who received an intestinal transplant, so some T cells may come from the graft donor. The sample here was ileum tissue, taken more than 350 days after transplant. The V gene is TRBV14, the J gene TRBJ1-1; tentative D call: TRBD1 (6 bases). This chain's CDR3 is CASSQKGYRRKGDTEAFF. CDR3 DNA: TGTGCCAGCAGCCAAAAGGGTTATAGGAGGAAGGGGGACACTGAAGCTTTCTTT.